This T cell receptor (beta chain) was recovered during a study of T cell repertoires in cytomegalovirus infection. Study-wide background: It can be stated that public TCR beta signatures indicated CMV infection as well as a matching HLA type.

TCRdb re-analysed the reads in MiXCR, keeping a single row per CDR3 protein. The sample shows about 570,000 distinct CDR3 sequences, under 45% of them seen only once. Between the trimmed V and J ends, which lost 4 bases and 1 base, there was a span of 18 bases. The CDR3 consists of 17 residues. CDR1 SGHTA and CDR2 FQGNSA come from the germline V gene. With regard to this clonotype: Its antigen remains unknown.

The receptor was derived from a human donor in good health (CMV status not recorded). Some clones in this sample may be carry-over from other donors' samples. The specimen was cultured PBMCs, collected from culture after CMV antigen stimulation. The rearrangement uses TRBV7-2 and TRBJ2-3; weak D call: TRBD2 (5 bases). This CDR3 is CASSYTIYIGGTDTQYF. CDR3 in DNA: TGTGCCAGCAGCTATACAATCTACATCGGGGGCACAGATACGCAGTATTTT.